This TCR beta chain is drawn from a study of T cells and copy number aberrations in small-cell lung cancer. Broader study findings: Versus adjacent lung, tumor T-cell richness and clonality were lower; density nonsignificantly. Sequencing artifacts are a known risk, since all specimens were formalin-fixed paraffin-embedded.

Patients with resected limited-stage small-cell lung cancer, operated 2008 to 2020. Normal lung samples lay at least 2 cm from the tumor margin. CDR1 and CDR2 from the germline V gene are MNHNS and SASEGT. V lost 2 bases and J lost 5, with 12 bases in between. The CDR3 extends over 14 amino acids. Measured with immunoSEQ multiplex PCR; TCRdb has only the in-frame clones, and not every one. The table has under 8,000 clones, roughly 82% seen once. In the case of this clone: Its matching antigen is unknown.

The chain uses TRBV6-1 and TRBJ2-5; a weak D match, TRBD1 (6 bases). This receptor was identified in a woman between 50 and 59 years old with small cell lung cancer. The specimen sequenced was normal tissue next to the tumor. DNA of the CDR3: TGTGCCAGCAGTGAACGAGGTCAGGGGGAGACCCAGTACTTC. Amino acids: CASSERGQGETQYF.